This T cell receptor beta chain comes out of a study of cytomegalovirus exposure and HLA in healthy donors. General study findings and limits: In vitro testing confirmed three CMV-associated chains as specific for CMV antigens. Later analysis identified several of the most significant clusters that appeared linked to common viral pathogens. A later analysis reportedly found that, within productive TCRs, an Asian-associated ancestry cluster had fewer N-insertions than the mean observed across the roughly 730 donors.

CDR1 and CDR2 (germline): MDHEN, SYDVKM. Trimming shortened V by 6 bases and J by 6 bases, and 15 bases separated the two germline ends. This CDR3 is built from 14 residues. Note on this clone: The antigen remains unidentified.

PCR involved 60 Vbeta and 13 Jbeta primers. The repertoire was sequenced with immunoSEQ multiplex PCR; TCRdb's copy has only in-frame clones and lacks some. The sample records about 88,000 clones, 80% to 90% being singletons. The receptor was isolated from a man aged 18 to 35 in good health and CMV-seronegative. The specimen was PBMCs. The V call is TRBV28, the J call TRBJ1-5, with D possibly being TRBD1 (5 bases). This chain's CDR3 is CASRVGQAGQPQHF. CDR3 nucleotides: TGTGCCAGCAGAGTGGGGCAGGCCGGTCAGCCCCAGCATTTT.